Sequencing of this T cell receptor (beta chain) was carried out in a study of blood T cells in healthy people across ages. General study points: Across samples, TCR beta diversity tracked strongly with naive T cell percentage.

Around 10 milliliters of peripheral blood were drawn from each donor. Samples had at least 6.5 million PBMCs isolated from them. With 6 bases removed from V and 8 bases from J, the gap between germline ends came to 14 bases. Germline V gives CDR1 DFQATT, CDR2 SNEGSKA (reference sequence). The CDR3 has 12 residues. Then a second PCR, running about 6 to 12 cycles, was carried out with a sample-barcoded 5' primer and a J-beta primer mix. TCRdb passed the 5' RACE reads through MiXCR, listing each CDR3 protein once. The table has 550,000 to 600,000 distinct CDR3 sequences, 47% seen once. To note about this clonotype: What it recognizes is unknown.

This chain connects TRBV20-1 to TRBJ1-5, with TRBD1 as a possible D gene (5 bases). The sequencing input was blood. This sequence was found in a man at least 80 years old in good health. The chain's CDR3 is CSATDGGKPQHF. For the CDR3, the DNA is TGCAGTGCCACGGACGGGGGGAAGCCCCAGCATTTT.